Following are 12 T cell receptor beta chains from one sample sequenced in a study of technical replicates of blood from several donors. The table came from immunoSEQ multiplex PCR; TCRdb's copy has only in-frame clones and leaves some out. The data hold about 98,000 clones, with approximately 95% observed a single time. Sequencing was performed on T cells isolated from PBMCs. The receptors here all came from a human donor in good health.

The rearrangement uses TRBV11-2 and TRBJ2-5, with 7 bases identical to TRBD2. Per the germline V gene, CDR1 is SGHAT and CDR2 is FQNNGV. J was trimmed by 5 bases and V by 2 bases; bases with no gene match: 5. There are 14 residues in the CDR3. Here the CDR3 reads CASSLNRGEETQYF. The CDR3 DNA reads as TGTGCCAGCAGCTTAAATCGGGGGGAGGAGACCCAGTACTTC. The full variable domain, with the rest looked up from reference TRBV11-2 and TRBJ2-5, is EAGVAQSPRYKIIEKRQSVAFWCNPISGHATLYWYQQILGQGPKLLIQFQNNGVVDDSQLPKDRFSAERLKGVDSTLKIQPAKLEDSAVYLCASSLNRGEETQYFGPGTRLLVL.

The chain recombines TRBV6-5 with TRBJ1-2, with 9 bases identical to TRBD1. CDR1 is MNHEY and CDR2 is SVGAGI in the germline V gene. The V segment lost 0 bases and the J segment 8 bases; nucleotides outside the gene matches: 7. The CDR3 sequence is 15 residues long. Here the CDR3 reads CASSYSSGQGGGYTF. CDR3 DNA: TGTGCCAGCAGTTACTCTTCGGGACAGGGAGGGGGCTACACCTTC.

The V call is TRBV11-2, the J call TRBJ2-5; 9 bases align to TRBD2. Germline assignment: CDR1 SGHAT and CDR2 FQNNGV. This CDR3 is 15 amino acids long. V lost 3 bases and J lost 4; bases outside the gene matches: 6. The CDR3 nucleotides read TGTGCCAGCAGCTTGGGACCAGCGGGGGGAGAGACCCAGTACTTC. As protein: CASSLGPAGGETQYF.

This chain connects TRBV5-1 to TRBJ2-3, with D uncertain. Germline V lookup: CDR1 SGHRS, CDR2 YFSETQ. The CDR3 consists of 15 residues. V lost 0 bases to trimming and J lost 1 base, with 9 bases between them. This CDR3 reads CASSLERYGTDTQYF. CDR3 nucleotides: TGCGCCAGCAGCTTGGAGCGTTATGGCACAGATACGCAGTATTTT.

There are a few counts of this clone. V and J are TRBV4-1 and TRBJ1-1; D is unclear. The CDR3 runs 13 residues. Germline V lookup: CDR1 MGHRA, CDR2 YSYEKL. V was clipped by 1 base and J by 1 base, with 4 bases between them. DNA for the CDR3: TGCGCCAGCAGCCAAGTACAGAACACTGAAGCTTTCTTT. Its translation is CASSQVQNTEAFF.

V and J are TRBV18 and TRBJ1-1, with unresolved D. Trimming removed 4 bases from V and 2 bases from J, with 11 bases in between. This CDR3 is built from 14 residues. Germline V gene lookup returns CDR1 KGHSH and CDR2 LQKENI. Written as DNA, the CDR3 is TGTGCCAGCTCACTGCGGGGAGAAAACACTGAAGCTTTCTTT. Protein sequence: CASSLRGENTEAFF.

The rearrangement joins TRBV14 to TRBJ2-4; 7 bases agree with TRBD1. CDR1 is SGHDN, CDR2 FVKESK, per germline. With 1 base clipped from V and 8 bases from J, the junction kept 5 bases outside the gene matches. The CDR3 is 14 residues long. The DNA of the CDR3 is TGTGCCAGCAGCCAAGTACAGGGGAGCGACATTCAGTACTTC. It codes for CASSQVQGSDIQYF.

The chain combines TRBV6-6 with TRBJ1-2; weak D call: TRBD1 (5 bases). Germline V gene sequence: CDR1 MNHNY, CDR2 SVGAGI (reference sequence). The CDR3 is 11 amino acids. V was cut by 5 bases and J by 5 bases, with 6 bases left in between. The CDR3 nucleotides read TGTGCCAGCAGTAGACAGTATGGCTACACCTTC. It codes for CASSRQYGYTF.

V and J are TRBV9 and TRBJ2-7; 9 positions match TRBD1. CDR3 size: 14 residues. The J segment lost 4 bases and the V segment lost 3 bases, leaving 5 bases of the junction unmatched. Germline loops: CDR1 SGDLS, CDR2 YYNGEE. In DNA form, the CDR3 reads TGTGCCAGCAGCGAAACAGGGGGCGGGTACGAGCAGTACTTC. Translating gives CASSETGGGYEQYF.

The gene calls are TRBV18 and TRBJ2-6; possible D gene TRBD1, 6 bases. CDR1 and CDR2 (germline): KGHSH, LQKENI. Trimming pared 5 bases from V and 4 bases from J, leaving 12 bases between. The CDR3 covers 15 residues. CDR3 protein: CASSIQGSGANVLTF. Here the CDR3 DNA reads TGTGCCAGCTCAATACAGGGCTCCGGGGCCAACGTCCTGACTTTC.

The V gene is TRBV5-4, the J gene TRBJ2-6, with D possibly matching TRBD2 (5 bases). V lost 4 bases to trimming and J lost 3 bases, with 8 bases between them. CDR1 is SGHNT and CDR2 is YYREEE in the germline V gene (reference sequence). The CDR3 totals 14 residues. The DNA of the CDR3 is TGTGCCAGCAGCCGGGATAATGGGGCCAACGTCCTGACTTTC. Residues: CASSRDNGANVLTF.

The CDR3 loop reads CASSQFGDEQYF. The CDR3, as DNA: TGCGCCAGCAGCCAATTCGGGGACGAGCAGTACTTC. V gene TRBV4-1 combines with J gene TRBJ2-7; D perhaps matches TRBD2 (5 bases). V gave up 2 bases and J gave up 5 bases, with 7 bases separating them. The germline gives CDR1 MGHRA, CDR2 YSYEKL. The CDR3 spans 12 residues.